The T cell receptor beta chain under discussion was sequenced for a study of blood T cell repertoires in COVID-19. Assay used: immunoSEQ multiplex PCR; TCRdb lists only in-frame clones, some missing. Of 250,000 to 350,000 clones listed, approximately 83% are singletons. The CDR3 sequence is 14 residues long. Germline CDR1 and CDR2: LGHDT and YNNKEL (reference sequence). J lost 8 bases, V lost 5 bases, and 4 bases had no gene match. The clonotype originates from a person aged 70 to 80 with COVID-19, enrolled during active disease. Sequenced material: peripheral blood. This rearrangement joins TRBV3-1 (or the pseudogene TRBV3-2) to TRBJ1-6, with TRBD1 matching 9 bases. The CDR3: CASSSRQGDSPLHF. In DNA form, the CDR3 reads TGTGCCAGCAGCAGCCGACAGGGGGATTCACCCCTCCACTTT.